This entry describes one T cell receptor (beta chain). Antigen unknown. The data originate from a study of cytomegalovirus exposure and HLA in healthy donors. General study results and limits: A later analysis showed HLA-associated TCR beta chains outstripping equally common others in clonal expansion. Among the CMV-associated chains, a few were confirmed in vitro as specific for CMV antigens. Later genetic work tied a missense DCLRE1C variant to beta-chain V and J trimming.

In the PCR, 60 Vbeta and 13 Jbeta primers were used. Profiled with immunoSEQ multiplex PCR; TCRdb holds only in-frame clones, not every one. There are around 100,000 clones in the sample; approximately 80% occur only once, and roughly 3% lies in the top ten. The sample taken for sequencing was PBMCs. The TCR comes from a woman aged 18-29 years in good health and CMV-seropositive.

CDR3 nucleotide sequence: TGTGCCAGCAGTCTCAGGGCCCCTAGTGAGCAGTTCTTC. Residues: CASSLRAPSEQFF. The chain joins TRBV27 to TRBJ2-1; maybe TRBD1 (5 bases). V was shortened by 5 bases and J by 9 bases, with 14 bases between the two germline ends. CDR3 length: 13 residues. Germline CDR1 reads MNHEY; CDR2 reads SMNVEV (reference sequence).